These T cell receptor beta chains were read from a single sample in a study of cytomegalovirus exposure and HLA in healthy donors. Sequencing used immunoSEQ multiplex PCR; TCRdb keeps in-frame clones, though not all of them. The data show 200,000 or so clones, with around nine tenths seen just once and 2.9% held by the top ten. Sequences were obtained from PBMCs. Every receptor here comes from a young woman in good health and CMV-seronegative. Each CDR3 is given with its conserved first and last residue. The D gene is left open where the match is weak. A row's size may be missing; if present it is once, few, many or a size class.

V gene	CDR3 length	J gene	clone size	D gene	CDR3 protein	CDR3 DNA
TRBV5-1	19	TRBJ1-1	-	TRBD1	CASSVIVGQNNPLNTEAFF	TGCGCCAGCAGCGTGATTGTGGGACAGAACAACCCTTTGAACACTGAAGCTTTCTTT
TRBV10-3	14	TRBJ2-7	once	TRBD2	CAISGLAGEYEQYF	TGTGCCATCAGTGGTCTAGCGGGAGAGTACGAGCAGTACTTC
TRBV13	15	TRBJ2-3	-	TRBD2	CASRSSGASTDTQYF	TGTGCCAGCAGGTCTAGCGGGGCCAGCACAGATACGCAGTATTTT
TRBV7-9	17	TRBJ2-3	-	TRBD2	CASSLSASGRSTDTQYF	TGTGCCAGCAGCTTATCGGCTAGCGGGCGAAGCACAGATACGCAGTATTTT
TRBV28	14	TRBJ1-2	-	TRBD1	CASNRQGGKYGYTF	TGTGCCAGCAATAGACAGGGTGGAAAGTATGGCTACACCTTC
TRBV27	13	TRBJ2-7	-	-	CASSLQGQYEQYF	TGTGCCAGCAGTTTACAGGGCCAATACGAGCAGTACTTC
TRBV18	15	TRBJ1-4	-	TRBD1	CASSPRQGAAEKLFF	TGTGCCAGCTCACCCCGACAGGGGGCGGCGGAAAAACTGTTTTTT
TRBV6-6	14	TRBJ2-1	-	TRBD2	CASSYGAGVGEQFF	TGTGCCAGCAGTTACGGGGCGGGAGTAGGTGAGCAGTTCTTC
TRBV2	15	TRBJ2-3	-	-	CASSVGSTSTDTQYF	TGTGCCAGCAGTGTAGGTAGCACTAGCACAGATACGCAGTATTTT
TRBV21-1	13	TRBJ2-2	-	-	CASEDRGTGELFF	TGTGCCAGCGAGGACAGGGGGACCGGGGAGCTGTTTTTT
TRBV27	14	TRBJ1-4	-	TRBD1	CASSPDRQYEKLFF	TGTGCCAGCAGCCCGGACAGGCAATATGAAAAACTGTTTTTT
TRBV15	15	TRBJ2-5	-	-	CATSRDVGRGETQYF	TGTGCCACCAGCAGAGATGTTGGCAGGGGAGAGACCCAGTACTTC
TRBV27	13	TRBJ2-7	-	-	CASSFLGRYEQYF	TGTGCCAGCTCATTCTTGGGGAGGTACGAGCAGTACTTC
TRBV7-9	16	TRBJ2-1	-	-	CASSFGTSTERNEQFF	TGTGCCAGCAGCTTTGGGACATCTACTGAGAGGAATGAGCAGTTCTTC
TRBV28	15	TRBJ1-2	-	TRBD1	CASSTGAPPGESYTF	TGTGCCAGCAGTACAGGGGCCCCGCCCGGGGAAAGCTACACCTTC
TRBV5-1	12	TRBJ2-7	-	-	CASSLRPDEQYF	TGCGCCAGCAGCCTCCGCCCAGACGAGCAGTACTTC